The rows below give T cell receptor beta chains drawn from one sample of a study of OX40 agonist ivuxolimab in advanced cancers. TCRdb's table, derived via immunoSEQ multiplex PCR, lists solely in-frame clones and lacks some. The data hold 90,000 to 120,000 clones, with 90% observed a single time. Sample: CD4+ or CD8+ T cells sorted from blood, taken in a trial of the OX40 agonist ivuxolimab. These receptors all stem from an adult with an advanced solid tumor such as melanoma, head and neck, liver or kidney cancer. The CDR3 runs from the conserved cysteine through the conserved F or W. A D gene is named only where the DNA matches it firmly. Part of the rows lack a size; the others show once, few, many or a class for expanded clones.

D gene | clone size | J gene | V gene | CDR3 DNA | CDR3 protein
. | . | TRBJ1-5 | TRBV19 | TGTGCCAGTAGTATGGATGCAGGGGCGAGTCAGCCCCAGCATTTT | CASSMDAGASQPQHF
. | . | TRBJ2-4 | TRBV14 | TGTGCCAGCAGCCATAACGACCCACTAGCCAAAAACATTCAGTACTTC | CASSHNDPLAKNIQYF
TRBD1 | once | TRBJ2-7 | TRBV7-2 | TGTGCCAGCAGCTACTACAGGGGGGCCTACGAGCAGTACTTC | CASSYYRGAYEQYF
. | . | TRBJ2-1 | TRBV25-1 | TGTGCCAGCATACCTAGAGGTCGGGAGCAGTTCTTC | CASIPRGREQFF
TRBD1 | . | TRBJ1-3 | TRBV10-3 | TGTGCCATCAGGAGGACAGGGGCGCGTGGAAACACCATATATTTT | CAIRRTGARGNTIYF
. | once | TRBJ2-2 | TRBV5-1 | TGCGCCAGCAGCTTGGGACTAGTGAACACCGGGGAGCTGTTTTTT | CASSLGLVNTGELFF
. | . | TRBJ1-1 | TRBV18 | TGTGCCAGCTCACCACAGGCGGGGTTCACTGAAGCTTTCTTT | CASSPQAGFTEAFF
TRBD2 | . | TRBJ2-1 | TRBV7-6 | TGTGCCAGCAGCCCCAGACTAACTAGCGGGATTCGCAATGAGCAGTTCTTC | CASSPRLTSGIRNEQFF
. | . | TRBJ1-4 | TRBV30 | TGTGCCTGGGCTTGGGGGCCTAATGAAAAACTGTTTTTT | CAWAWGPNEKLFF
. | . | TRBJ1-3 | TRBV30 | TGTGCCTGGAGTCGGGTCTTTGGAAACACCATATATTTT | CAWSRVFGNTIYF
. | . | TRBJ2-3 | TRBV20-1 | TGCAGTGCTAGAGAAGGGAAGCAGTATTTT | CSAREGKQYF
TRBD1 | . | TRBJ2-7 | TRBV18 | TGTGCCAGCTCATCACAAACAGGGGCGCCTACCTACGAGCAGTACTTC | CASSSQTGAPTYEQYF
TRBD1 | . | TRBJ2-1 | TRBV5-4 | TGTGCCAGCAGCTTGGGGGACAGGGATAATGAGCAGTTCTTC | CASSLGDRDNEQFF
. | . | TRBJ2-5 | TRBV28 | TGTGCCAGCAGCGCATCCGGACTCGTACAAGAGACCCAGTACTTC | CASSASGLVQETQYF
. | . | TRBJ2-3 | TRBV18 | TGTGCCAGCTCTGTTGTCGGAGATACGCAGTATTTT | CASSVVGDTQYF
TRBD2 | . | TRBJ2-3 | TRBV5-1 | TGCGCCAGCAGCTTGACGGCGGGAGGCACAGATACGCAGTATTTT | CASSLTAGGTDTQYF
. | few | TRBJ2-1 | TRBV14 | TGTGCCAGCAGCCAAGATCTAGGGAGACTCCACAATGAGCAGTTCTTC | CASSQDLGRLHNEQFF
TRBD2 | . | TRBJ2-1 | TRBV28 | TGTGCCAGCAGTTTATCGGTTAGCGGGAGGGCCGGGTATGAGCAGTTCTTC | CASSLSVSGRAGYEQFF
TRBD1 | . | TRBJ2-5 | TRBV5-1 | TGCGCCAGCAGCGTGCCGGGACAGGGGGCCGAGACCCAGTACTTC | CASSVPGQGAETQYF
. | . | TRBJ2-1 | TRBV7-3 | TGTGCCAGCAGCCTGACAGTCTCGGGTGAGCAGTTCTTC | CASSLTVSGEQFF
TRBD1 | . | TRBJ2-5 | TRBV29-1 | TGCAGCGTTGATGGACAGGCCCGAGAGACCCAGTACTTC | CSVDGQARETQYF
. | . | TRBJ1-2 | TRBV7-9 | TGTGCCAGCAGCCACGGGACGTTTCCCTATGGCTACACCTTC | CASSHGTFPYGYTF
. | . | TRBJ2-7 | TRBV7-2 | TGTGCCAGCAGCCGACGGCCGGGGGAGCAGTACTTC | CASSRRPGEQYF
TRBD2 | . | TRBJ2-1 | TRBV11-2 | TGTGCCAGCAGCCTCCGACTAGCGGCTTACAATGAGCAGTTCTTC | CASSLRLAAYNEQFF
. | . | TRBJ2-1 | TRBV19 | TGTGCCAGTAGTATAGATTTGGCCAGCCCATCCAATGAGCAGTTCTTC | CASSIDLASPSNEQFF
TRBD1 | once | TRBJ1-2 | TRBV27 | TGTGCCAGCAGTTCCCCGGGACAGGGTCGCGGCTACACCTTC | CASSSPGQGRGYTF
TRBD2 | once | TRBJ2-5 | TRBV5-1 | TGCGCCAGCAGCGGGGGACTAGCGGCTCAAGAGACCCAGTACTTC | CASSGGLAAQETQYF
. | once | TRBJ2-3 | TRBV14 | TGTGCCAGCAGACTGGGTAGGGTCCTATCTAGCACAGATACGCAGTATTTT | CASRLGRVLSSTDTQYF